This entry lists 8 T cell receptor beta chains sequenced from one sample in a study of blood T cell repertoires in COVID-19. Method: immunoSEQ multiplex PCR; TCRdb's copy keeps in-frame clones and lacks some. The sample shows tens of thousands of clones, roughly 80% of them seen only once. Sequencing input: peripheral blood. The receptors were gathered from a man between 65 and 79 years old who had recovered from COVID-19.

This chain links TRBV11-3 with TRBJ2-7, with D uncertain. Germline V gene lookup returns CDR1 SGHNT and CDR2 YENEEA. The CDR3 extends over 13 amino acids. Trimming took off 0 bases at V and 5 bases at J, with 8 bases between the two ends. The CDR3 here is CASSLEAQNEQYF. CDR3 DNA sequence: TGTGCCAGCAGCTTAGAGGCCCAGAACGAGCAGTACTTC. The full variable domain, with the rest looked up from reference TRBV11-3 and TRBJ2-7, is EAGVVQSPRYKIIEKKQPVAFWCNPISGHNTLYWYLQNLGQGPELLIRYENEEAVDDSQLPKDRFSAERLKGVDSTLKIQPAELGDSAVYLCASSLEAQNEQYFGPGTRLTVT.

The gene calls are TRBV18 and TRBJ1-1, with D unclear. This CDR3 spans 15 amino acids. Germline loops: CDR1 KGHSH, CDR2 LQKENI. Trimming removed 0 bases from V and 7 bases from J, with 15 bases in between. This CDR3 reads CASSPPRGIDGEAFF. The CDR3 nucleotides read TGTGCCAGCTCACCACCGAGAGGGATTGATGGTGAAGCTTTCTTT.

This clone has a single count. In nucleotides, the CDR3 is TGCAGTGCTAGTGGGGAGATAGGGACCGGGGAGCTGTTTTTT. Its protein product is CSASGEIGTGELFF. The chain uses TRBV20-1 and TRBJ2-2; D may be TRBD2 (5 bases). Germline V CDR1 and CDR2: DFQATT, SNEGSKA (reference sequence). The CDR3 consists of 14 residues. V was shortened by 3 bases and J by 5 bases, with 13 bases between the two germline ends.

The rearrangement uses TRBV30 and TRBJ2-3; 8 bases fit TRBD2. The CDR3 length is 14 residues. Per the germline V gene, CDR1 is GTSNPN and CDR2 is SVGIG (reference sequence). V was pared by 2 bases and J by 2 bases, with 3 bases of the junction left unmatched. DNA of the CDR3: TGTGCCTGGAGTCTCGGACTAGCCACAGATACGCAGTATTTT. The encoded protein is CAWSLGLATDTQYF. The entire variable domain, with the rest obtained from reference TRBV30 and TRBJ2-3, is as follows: SQTIHQWPATLVQPVGSPLSLECTVEGTSNPNLYWYRQAAGRGLQLLFYSVGIGQISSEVPQNLSASRPQDRQFILSSKKLLLSDSGFYLCAWSLGLATDTQYFGPGTRLTVL.

The chain employs TRBV11-3 and TRBJ2-5; 9 positions match TRBD1. The V gene's germline CDR1 is SGHNT and CDR2 YENEEA. With 5 bases clipped from V and 7 bases from J, the junction kept 17 bases outside the gene matches. The CDR3 runs 17 residues. The chain's CDR3 is CASSPGVGDRARGTQYF. The CDR3 DNA is TGTGCCAGCAGCCCAGGGGTCGGGGACAGGGCACGCGGGACCCAGTACTTC.

The chain has TRBV6-2 or TRBV6-3 and TRBJ2-3, with D hard to call. Deletions cut 4 bases from V and 0 bases from J, with 14 bases between. This CDR3 has 16 amino acids. From germline, CDR1 is MNHEY and CDR2 SVGEGT. The CDR3 DNA follows: TGTGCCAGCAGTTCTATATATGCCCTAAGCACAGATACGCAGTATTTT. Translated, it gives CASSSIYALSTDTQYF.

In DNA form, the CDR3 reads TGTGCCAGTACCCCCCGGCGGGAATGGGGTAGCAATCAGCCCCAGCATTTT. It is translated as CASTPRREWGSNQPQHF. The chain joins TRBV19 to TRBJ1-5, with unresolved D. V was cut by 7 bases and J by 0 bases, with 19 bases left in between. This CDR3 has 17 amino acids. Looked up from germline, CDR1 is LNHDA and CDR2 is SQIVND (reference sequence).

V is TRBV5-4 and J is TRBJ1-6; D is possibly TRBD1 (6 bases). The V end was cut by 2 bases, the J end by 7 bases, with 19 bases between. The CDR3 covers 17 residues. Germline V lookup: CDR1 SGHNT, CDR2 YYREEE (reference sequence). CDR3 in amino acids: CASSLGRTGTTNSPLHF. The CDR3 nucleotides are TGTGCCAGCAGCTTAGGACGGACCGGGACAACGAATTCACCCCTCCACTTT.